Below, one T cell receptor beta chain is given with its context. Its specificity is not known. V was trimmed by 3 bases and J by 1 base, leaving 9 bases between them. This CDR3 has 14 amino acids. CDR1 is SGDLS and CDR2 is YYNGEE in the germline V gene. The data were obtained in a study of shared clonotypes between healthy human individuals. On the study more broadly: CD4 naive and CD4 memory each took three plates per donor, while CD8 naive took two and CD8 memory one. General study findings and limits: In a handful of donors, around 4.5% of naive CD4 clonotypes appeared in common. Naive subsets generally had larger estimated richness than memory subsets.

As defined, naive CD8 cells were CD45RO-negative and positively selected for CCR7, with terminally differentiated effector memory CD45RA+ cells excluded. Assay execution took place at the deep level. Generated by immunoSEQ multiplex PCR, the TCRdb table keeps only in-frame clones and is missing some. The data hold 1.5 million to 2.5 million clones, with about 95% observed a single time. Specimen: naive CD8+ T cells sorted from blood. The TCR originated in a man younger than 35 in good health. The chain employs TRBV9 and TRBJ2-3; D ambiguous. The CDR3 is CASSEEGRTDTQYF. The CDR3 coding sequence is TGTGCCAGCAGCGAAGAAGGTCGCACAGATACGCAGTATTTT.